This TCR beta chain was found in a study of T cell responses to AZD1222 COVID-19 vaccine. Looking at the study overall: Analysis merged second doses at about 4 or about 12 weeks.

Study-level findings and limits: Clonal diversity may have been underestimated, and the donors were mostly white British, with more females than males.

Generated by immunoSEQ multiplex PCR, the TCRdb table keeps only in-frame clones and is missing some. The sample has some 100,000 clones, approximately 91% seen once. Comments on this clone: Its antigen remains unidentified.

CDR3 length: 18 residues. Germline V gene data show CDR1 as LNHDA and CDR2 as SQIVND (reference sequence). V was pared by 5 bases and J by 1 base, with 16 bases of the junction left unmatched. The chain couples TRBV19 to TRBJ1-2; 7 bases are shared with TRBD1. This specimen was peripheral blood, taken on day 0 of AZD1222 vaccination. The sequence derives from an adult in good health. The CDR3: CASSQLTGTAILNYGYTF. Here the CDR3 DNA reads TGTGCCAGTAGTCAACTAACCGGGACAGCGATACTTAACTATGGCTACACCTTC.